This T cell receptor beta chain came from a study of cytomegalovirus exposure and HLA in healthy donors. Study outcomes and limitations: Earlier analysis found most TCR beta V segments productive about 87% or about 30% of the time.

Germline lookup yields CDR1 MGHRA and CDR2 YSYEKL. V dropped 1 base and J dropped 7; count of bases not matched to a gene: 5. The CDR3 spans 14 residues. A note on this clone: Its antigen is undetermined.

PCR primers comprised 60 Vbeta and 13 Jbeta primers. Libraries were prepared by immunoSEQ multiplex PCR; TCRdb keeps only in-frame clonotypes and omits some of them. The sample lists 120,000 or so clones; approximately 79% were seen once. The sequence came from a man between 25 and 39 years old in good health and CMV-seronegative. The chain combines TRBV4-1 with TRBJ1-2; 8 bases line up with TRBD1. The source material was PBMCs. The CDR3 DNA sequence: TGCGCCAGCAGCCAAGGACAGGGGAATATTGGCTACACCTTC. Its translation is CASSQGQGNIGYTF.